This T cell receptor (beta chain) was documented in a study of blood T cell repertoires in COVID-19. Study-level background: Sites across the United States, Italy and Spain contributed samples from acute and convalescent COVID-19. T cells, B-cell-depleted T cells, or PBMCs provided the cDNA or gDNA that served as material.

As originally analysed: How many nucleated cells were present was estimated from reference gene primer amplification. Measured with immunoSEQ multiplex PCR; TCRdb has only the in-frame clones, and not every one. The V and J calls and the clone size are those of that table, but D and trimming were determined from the DNA. The sample contains nearly 80,000 clones, roughly 80% of which appear only once. This CDR3 is 14 amino acids long. Losses at the gene ends were 3 bases for V and 0 bases for J; bases not matched to a gene: 4. Germline V gene lookup returns CDR1 DFQATT and CDR2 SNEGSKA (reference sequence).

The receptor was derived from a woman aged 65 to 85 with acute or convalescent COVID-19. This chain joins TRBV20-1 and TRBJ2-5; 7 nucleotides match TRBD2. The sample comprised peripheral blood. The CDR3 DNA follows: TGCAGTGCTAGTGGGGGGGAGTACCAAGAGACCCAGTACTTC. Protein: CSASGGEYQETQYF.